The T cell receptor (beta chain) under discussion was sequenced for a study of shared T cell receptors in the human thymus. CDR1 and CDR2 (germline): LNHDA, SQIVND (reference sequence). This CDR3 spans 17 amino acids. Between the trimmed V and J ends, which lost 8 bases and 4 bases, there was a span of 23 bases. Here immunoSEQ multiplex PCR was the method, and the copy in TCRdb shows in-frame clones only, minus some. In the table there are about 380,000 clones, 95% of which are singletons. The rearrangement uses TRBV19 and TRBJ1-4; D is possibly TRBD1 (5 bases). The clonotype comes from a human donor. The specimen sequenced was thymocytes. CDR3 nucleotide sequence: TGTGCCAGTCGTTCCAAGGGGCAGACTCTCCATAATGAAAAACTGTTTTTT. It specifies CASRSKGQTLHNEKLFF.